Here is one T cell receptor (beta chain) with its context. What it recognizes is unknown. The data derive from a study of T cell responses to AZD1222 COVID-19 vaccine. Whole-study context: Doses given second, at about 4 or about 12 weeks, were pooled.

The germline CDR1 and CDR2 sequences are MNHEY and SVGAGI. This CDR3 has 13 amino acids. Trimming took off 6 bases at V and 1 base at J, with 9 bases between the two ends. Study-level results: The reported proportion of spike-specific TCRs targeting unmutated variant regions was nearly half. Baseline antibody screening turned up just a handful of seropositive AZD1222 recipients.

Sequencing used immunoSEQ multiplex PCR; TCRdb keeps in-frame clones, though not all of them. The table lists roughly 130,000 clones, about 82% of them singletons. This sequence originates from an adult in good health. V usage is TRBV6-5 and J usage is TRBJ1-1; D perhaps matches TRBD1 (6 bases). The sequencing here drew on peripheral blood, taken on day 0 of AZD1222 vaccination. The CDR3 here is CASRRGENTEAFF. The CDR3 DNA sequence: TGTGCCAGCAGGAGGGGGGAGAACACTGAAGCTTTCTTT.